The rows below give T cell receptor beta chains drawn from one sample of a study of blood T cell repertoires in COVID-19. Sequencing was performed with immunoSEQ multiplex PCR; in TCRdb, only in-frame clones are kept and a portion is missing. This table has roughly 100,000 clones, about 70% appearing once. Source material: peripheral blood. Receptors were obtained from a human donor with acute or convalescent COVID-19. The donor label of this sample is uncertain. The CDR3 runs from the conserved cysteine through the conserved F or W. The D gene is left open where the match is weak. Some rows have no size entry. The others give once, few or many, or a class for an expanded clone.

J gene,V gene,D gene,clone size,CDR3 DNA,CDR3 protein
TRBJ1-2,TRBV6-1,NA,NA,TGTGCCAGCAGTGATCCCCGTAGACGGGGATTCTATGGCTACACCTTC,CASSDPRRRGFYGYTF
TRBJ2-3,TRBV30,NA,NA,TGTGCCTGGAGTTCTAGGGGAGATACGCAGTATTTT,CAWSSRGDTQYF
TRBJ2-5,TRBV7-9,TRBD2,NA,TGTGCCAGCAGCCAGCCCGGGGGGGCGCGGGAGACCCAGTACTTC,CASSQPGGARETQYF
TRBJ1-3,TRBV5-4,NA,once,TGTGCCAGCAGCTTGTGGGCAGCCTCTGGAAACACCATATATTTT,CASSLWAASGNTIYF
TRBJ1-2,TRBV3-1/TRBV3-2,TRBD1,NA,TGTGCCAGCAGCCAAGTTACAGGGGGCACTTATGGCTACACCTTC,CASSQVTGGTYGYTF
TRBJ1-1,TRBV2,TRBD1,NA,TGTGCCAGCAGTCCGACAGGGGGGAACACTGAAGCTTTCTTT,CASSPTGGNTEAFF
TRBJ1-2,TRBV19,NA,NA,TGTGCCAGTAGTCAACAGGGATACTATGGCTACACCTTC,CASSQQGYYGYTF
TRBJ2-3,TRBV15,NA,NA,TGTGCCACCAGCAGAGTCCAGATTTTAATCTTCACAGATACGCAGTATTTT,CATSRVQILIFTDTQYF
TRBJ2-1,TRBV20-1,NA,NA,TGCAGTGCTAGTTTGGGGGGTGTGTCCTACAATGAGCAGTTCTTC,CSASLGGVSYNEQFF
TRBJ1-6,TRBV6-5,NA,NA,TGTGCCAGCAGTTTGCGAAATTCACCCCTCCACTTT,CASSLRNSPLHF
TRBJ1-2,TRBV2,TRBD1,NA,TGTGCCGGGGACAGGGAGGGATATGGCTACACCTTC,CAGDREGYGYTF
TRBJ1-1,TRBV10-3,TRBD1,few,TGTGCCATCAGTCCTGGGGACAGGGTCGCTGAAGCTTTCTTT,CAISPGDRVAEAFF
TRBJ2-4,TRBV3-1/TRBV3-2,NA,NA,TGTGCCAGCAGCCAAAGCCTAGCGCTCCTAGCCAAAAACATTCAGTACTTC,CASSQSLALLAKNIQYF
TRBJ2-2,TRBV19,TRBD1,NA,TGTGCCAGTAGTACTTTTAGGACAGGAAGCACCGGGGAGCTGTTTTTT,CASSTFRTGSTGELFF
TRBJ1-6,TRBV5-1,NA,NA,TGCGCCAGCAGCTTGGTCGGGAGGGATTATAATTCACCCCTCCACTTT,CASSLVGRDYNSPLHF
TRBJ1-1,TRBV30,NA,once,TGTGCCTGGAGTGAAGGAGGCGGGGTTTTGGTGAACACTGAAGCTTTCTTT,CAWSEGGGVLVNTEAFF
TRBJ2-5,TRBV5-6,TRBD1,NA,TGTGCCAGCAGCAACCGGGACAGACGCCAAGAGACCCAGTACTTC,CASSNRDRRQETQYF